In its sample, the clone carrying this TCR beta chain was seen a few times. Its matching antigen is unknown. This entry comes from a study of cytomegalovirus exposure and HLA in healthy donors. General study findings and limits: Some highly shared sequence variants likely arose as a pipeline artifact. Rates of TCR association differed by HLA locus in a later analysis, with DRB1 highest and HLA-C lowest.

The study ran its PCR with 60 Vbeta and 13 Jbeta primers. The data were produced by immunoSEQ multiplex PCR, yet TCRdb's version contains in-frame clones alone and is incomplete. In the table there are more than 100,000 clones, around 69% of which are singletons. Trimming removed 1 base from V and 6 bases from J; junction bases left unmatched: 10. From germline, CDR1 is SEHNR and CDR2 FQNEAQ (reference sequence). The CDR3 covers 16 residues. The sequence derives from a middle-aged woman in good health and CMV-seropositive. The chain carries TRBV7-9 and TRBJ2-3, with 7 bases lining up with TRBD2. Sequenced material: PBMCs. DNA of the CDR3: TGTGCCAGCAGCTTAGGTCTTAGCGGGCTCCACGATACGCAGTATTTT. This sequence encodes CASSLGLSGLHDTQYF.